A selection of T cell receptor beta chains follows, all from one sample in a study of CD8 T cells in ankylosing spondylitis. MiXCR was run by TCRdb on the 5' RACE reads, yielding one entry per CDR3 protein. Counted here are approximately 240,000 distinct CDR3 sequences, approximately 24% occurring once; the ten biggest clones make up less than 0.75%. The source material was blood, either unsorted or a sorted T cell fraction (not recorded which). Source of these receptors: a male donor with ankylosing spondylitis or in good health (not recorded which). CDR3s include the opening cysteine and the closing phenylalanine or tryptophan. The D gene is left open where the match is weak. Part of the rows lack a size; the others show once, few, many or a class for expanded clones.

j_call v_call d_call cdr3_length clone_size cdr3_nt cdr3_aa
TRBJ2-2 TRBV10-3 NA 14 NA TGTGCCACAGCCCGGGACGCGAACACCGGGGAGCTGTTTTTT CATARDANTGELFF
TRBJ2-3 TRBV20-1 NA 13 many TGCAGTGCTAGGGCCCATACTAGGGATACGCAGTATTTT CSARAHTRDTQYF
TRBJ1-1 TRBV20-1 NA 14 many TGCAGTGCTAGAGATTCACGGAAGAACACTGAAGCTTTCTTT CSARDSRKNTEAFF
TRBJ2-7 TRBV6-1 TRBD1 14 few TGTGCCAGCAGGTCCGGACAGGCTTCCTACGAGCAGTACTTC CASRSGQASYEQYF
TRBJ2-5 TRBV11-2 NA 14 many TGTGCCAGCAGCTTAGGGGGTAATCTGGAGACCCAGTACTTC CASSLGGNLETQYF
TRBJ2-3 TRBV7-6 NA 17 many TGTGCCAGCAGCTCTGACAGGTTCATTCCAAGCACAGATACGCAGTATTTT CASSSDRFIPSTDTQYF
TRBJ1-2 TRBV6-1 TRBD1 16 NA TGTGCCAGCAGCCGACAAGGACAGGGAGGGAACTATGGCTACACCTTC CASSRQGQGGNYGYTF
TRBJ2-5 TRBV20-1 TRBD2 15 few TGCAGTGCTCCCCACAGACTAGCGGGGCAAGAGACCCAGTACTTC CSAPHRLAGQETQYF
TRBJ2-2 TRBV12-3/TRBV12-4 TRBD1 14 many TGTGCCAGCAACAGGGGGCGCGGTACCGGGGAGCTGTTTTTT CASNRGRGTGELFF
TRBJ1-2 TRBV7-9 NA 15 many TGTGCCAGCAGCTTAGGGGGGACATCAATCTATGGCTACACCTTC CASSLGGTSIYGYTF